This T cell receptor beta chain stems from a study of blood T cells in healthy people across ages. Whole-study results and caveats: The recorded TCR beta diversity per million T cells decreased in a roughly linear manner with age.

Combining a sample-barcoded 5' primer with a J-beta primer mix, a second PCR ran for about 6 to 12 cycles. TCRdb called the 5' RACE reads again in MiXCR, with one record for every CDR3 protein. The sample consists of hundreds of thousands of distinct CDR3 sequences, about 61% of them appearing once. Isolation yielded PBMCs, at least 7 million per sample, in every case. This clonotype was found once. Its antigen remains unknown. Germline-derived CDR1 and CDR2 are MGHDK and SYGVNS. V was trimmed by 0 bases and J by 3 bases, leaving 8 bases between them. This CDR3 is 14 amino acids long. Sequencing used blood. The sequence was obtained from a man aged 35 to 55 in good health. This chain joins TRBV25-1 and TRBJ1-1, with D hard to call. Written as DNA, the CDR3 is TGTGCCAGCAGTGAATATCGGGCCCACACTGAAGCTTTCTTT. Translated: CASSEYRAHTEAFF.